The 26 T cell receptor beta chains below come from one sample, sequenced in a study of cytomegalovirus exposure and HLA in healthy donors. Primers: 60 Vbeta forward and 13 Jbeta reverse. Sequencing was performed with immunoSEQ multiplex PCR; in TCRdb, only in-frame clones are kept and a portion is missing. Among 85,000 to 90,000 clones listed, more than 80% were seen once. The material sequenced was PBMCs. These receptors were obtained from a young man in good health and CMV-seronegative.

The V gene is TRBV27, the J gene TRBJ1-2; 8 bases agree with TRBD1. The CDR3 extends over 15 amino acids. Germline V gene sequence: CDR1 MNHEY, CDR2 SMNVEV (reference sequence). V shed 5 bases and J 8 bases; nucleotides not matched to a gene: 13. The CDR3 here is CASSTLPDRGHGYTF. In DNA, the CDR3 is TGTGCCAGCAGTACCCTACCCGACAGGGGTCACGGCTACACCTTC.

J is TRBJ2-5 and V is TRBV19, with 7 bases fitting TRBD2. The J call is in doubt because the DNA end fits TRBJ2-7 better. In germline, CDR1 is LNHDA, CDR2 SQIVND (reference sequence). The CDR3 consists of 17 residues. CDR3 residues: CASSKNIRREGFYEQYF. In nucleotides, the CDR3 is TGTGCCAGTAGTAAGAATATAAGGAGGGAGGGTTTCTACGAGCAGTACTTC.

The chain employs TRBV4-2 and TRBJ2-1, with D tentatively TRBD2 (6 bases). CDR3 length: 16 amino acids. Trimming stripped 1 base from V and 3 bases from J, with 13 bases between. Per germline, CDR1 LGHNA and CDR2 YNFKEQ. This CDR3 is CASSQVTGAGYNEQFF. The CDR3, as DNA: TGTGCCAGCAGCCAAGTTACGGGAGCAGGCTACAATGAGCAGTTCTTC.

Comments on this clone: Other DNA sequences in this specimen translate into the identical CDR3. This rearrangement joins TRBV28 to TRBJ1-2, with 8 bases aligning to TRBD1. The V gene's germline CDR1 is MDHEN and CDR2 SYDVKM. There are 14 residues in the CDR3. V was clipped by 5 bases and J by 5 bases; unmatched bases: 7. The CDR3 nucleotides read TGTGCCAGCAGTCCGCGGACAGGGTGGTATGGCTACACCTTC. This gives the protein CASSPRTGWYGYTF.

The rearrangement joins TRBV28 to TRBJ2-5, with 10 bases identical to TRBD2. The CDR3 covers 15 residues. Germline loops: CDR1 MDHEN, CDR2 SYDVKM. After removal of 5 bases from V and 7 bases from J, the junction contained 10 bases not matched to a gene. The CDR3 coding sequence is TGTGCCAGCAGTCTCCGAGGGACTAGCGCGGGGACCCAGTACTTC. It translates to CASSLRGTSAGTQYF.

Concerning this clone itself: The identical CDR3 is also encoded by other nucleotide sequences in the sample. This chain connects TRBV20-1 to TRBJ2-1; D unresolved. Germline CDR1 and CDR2: DFQATT and SNEGSKA (reference sequence). The CDR3 contains 10 residues. V was clipped by 5 bases and J by 7 bases, with 6 bases between them. The CDR3 DNA sequence: TGCAGTGCTGAACGGAATGAGCAGTTCTTC. Translated: CSAERNEQFF.

This sequence joins TRBV2 and TRBJ2-7, with D possibly TRBD1 on 6 matching bases. The CDR3 contains 16 residues. The V gene's germline CDR1 is SNHLY and CDR2 FYNNEI. Trimming left V 7 bases short and J 1 base short, with 20 bases between. The chain's CDR3 is CASIGDTVLVSYEQYF. CDR3 sequence (DNA): TGTGCCAGCATCGGGGACACGGTTCTCGTGTCCTACGAGCAGTACTTC.

The chain recombines TRBV5-1 with TRBJ1-6; D possibly corresponds to TRBD1 (6 bases). CDR3 size: 17 residues. The germline V gene encodes CDR1 SGHRS and CDR2 YFSETQ. Trimming cost V 0 bases and J 5 bases, with 15 bases left between them. The CDR3 region has the DNA TGCGCCAGCAGCTTGGCCGGGCAGGGGACCAATAATTCACCCCTCCACTTT. Amino acid sequence: CASSLAGQGTNNSPLHF.

V is TRBV28 and J is TRBJ2-5; no definite D call. The J call is doubtful: the DNA matches TRBJ2-7 better. The germline gives CDR1 MDHEN, CDR2 SYDVKM. The CDR3 contains 14 residues. The CDR3 spells CASSLGRSSYEQYF. Written as DNA, the CDR3 is TGTGCCAGCAGTTTAGGTCGGAGCTCCTACGAGCAGTACTTC.

In nucleotides, the CDR3 is TGTGCCAGCAGTTACGACAGGGGCGCGAACAATGAGCAGTTCTTC. Translation gives CASSYDRGANNEQFF. The chain combines TRBV6-5 with TRBJ2-1; TRBD1 matches 8 bases. The CDR3 runs to 15 residues. V lost 2 bases and J lost 5; bases outside the gene matches: 5. Looked up from germline, CDR1 is MNHEY and CDR2 is SVGAGI.

Of note for this clone: In the same sample, other DNA sequences code for this CDR3. The CDR3 spells CASSSTGYEQYF. CDR3 coding DNA: TGTGCCAGCAGCTCGACAGGCTACGAGCAGTACTTC. The V gene is TRBV7-2, the J gene TRBJ2-7; D possibly corresponds to TRBD1 (6 bases). Germline loops: CDR1 SGHTA, CDR2 FQGNSA. This CDR3 has 12 amino acids. Trimming took off 4 bases at V and 3 bases at J, with 7 bases between the two ends.

V gene TRBV28 combines with J gene TRBJ1-2; the D gene is possibly TRBD1 (6 bases). V was pared by 11 bases and J by 6 bases, with 19 bases between. The CDR3 has 13 residues. The V gene's germline CDR1 is MDHEN and CDR2 SYDVKM. CDR3 in DNA: TGTGCCCTAACGACAGGTCCGGGTGATGGCTACACCTTC. Its protein product is CALTTGPGDGYTF.

The J gene is TRBJ2-7, the V gene TRBV25-1, with TRBD1 identical over 7 bases. Germline V gene lookup returns CDR1 MGHDK and CDR2 SYGVNS. There are 13 residues in the CDR3. After removal of 6 bases from V and 3 bases from J, the junction contained 5 bases not matched to a gene. CDR3 bases: TGTGCCAGCAGCCCGACAGGGAGCTACGAGCAGTACTTC. This codes for CASSPTGSYEQYF.

The gene calls are TRBV10-3 and TRBJ2-3; D unclear. The V and J ends lost 2 bases and 2 bases respectively, with 8 bases between them. CDR1 is ENHRY, CDR2 SYGVKD, per germline. This CDR3 is 14 amino acids long. In nucleotides, the CDR3 is TGTGCCATCAGTGAGGGGCTATCCACAGATACGCAGTATTTT. This encodes CAISEGLSTDTQYF.

The chain joins TRBV7-2 to TRBJ2-3, with a tentative D call TRBD2 (6 bases). Per the germline V gene, CDR1 is SGHTA and CDR2 is FQGNSA. This CDR3 is built from 13 residues. V was trimmed by 2 bases and J by 6 bases, leaving 9 bases between them. The CDR3 region is CASSLRERDTQYF. The CDR3 coding sequence is TGTGCCAGCAGCTTACGGGAGCGGGATACGCAGTATTTT.

This chain joins TRBV28 and TRBJ1-3, with D hard to call. Trimming stripped 1 base from V and 0 bases from J, with 16 bases between. This CDR3 is built from 18 residues. Germline CDR1 and CDR2: MDHEN and SYDVKM. As DNA, the CDR3 is TGTGCCAGCAGTTTATATGGCCTCCATGTAATCTCTGGAAACACCATATATTTT. The encoded protein is CASSLYGLHVISGNTIYF.

V gene TRBV10-3 combines with J gene TRBJ2-7, with TRBD2 matching 8 bases. The CDR3 contains 14 residues. Unmatched junction bases numbered 6, after V lost 4 bases and J lost 4 bases. The germline V gene has CDR1 ENHRY and CDR2 SYGVKD. For the CDR3, the DNA is TGTGCCATCAGTGTAGCGGGAAGTATGTACGAGCAGTACTTC. Translation gives CAISVAGSMYEQYF.

The chain links TRBV29-1 to TRBJ2-5; TRBD2 aligns across 8 bases. The CDR3 sequence is 14 residues long. J gave up 7 bases and V 6 bases, and 13 bases lay outside the gene matches. Per germline, CDR1 SQVTM and CDR2 ANQGSEA. CDR3 DNA sequence: TGCAGCGTACTATCCGGGACTAGGGTGGGGACCCAGTACTTC. Protein: CSVLSGTRVGTQYF.

The V and J genes are TRBV28 and TRBJ2-1, with 9 bases lining up with TRBD2. The V gene's germline CDR1 is MDHEN and CDR2 SYDVKM. Losses at the gene ends were 10 bases for V and 4 bases for J; bases not matched to a gene: 8. The CDR3 length is 14 residues. DNA for the CDR3: TGTGCCACCAGATGGACTAGCGAATACAATGAGCAGTTCTTC. Translating it yields CATRWTSEYNEQFF.

V and J are TRBV6-5 and TRBJ2-1; D perhaps matches TRBD2 (6 bases). V dropped 2 bases and J dropped 4 bases, with 6 bases sitting between them. Germline V gene data show CDR1 as MNHEY and CDR2 as SVGAGI. The CDR3 has 13 residues. The DNA of the CDR3 is TGTGCCAGCAGTTACGCGGGATACAATGAGCAGTTCTTC. Its protein is CASSYAGYNEQFF.

CDR3 region: CSVGRLAEETQYF. CDR3 nucleotide sequence: TGCAGCGTTGGAAGACTAGCGGAAGAGACCCAGTACTTC. The chain uses TRBV29-1 and TRBJ2-5, with 9 bases identical to TRBD2. Germline trimming cut 4 bases from V and 3 bases from J; bases unmatched to any gene: 3. CDR3 length equals 13 residues. Germline-derived CDR1 and CDR2 are SQVTM and ANQGSEA.

J is TRBJ1-6 and V is TRBV27, with 10 bases that match TRBD1. Germline CDR1 reads MNHEY; CDR2 reads SMNVEV (reference sequence). CDR3 size: 14 residues. V trimming: 8 bases; J trimming: 9 bases; junction bases outside the gene matches: 7. The CDR3 DNA is TGTGCCAGCGGTTCCGGGACAGGGGTTTCACCCCTCCACTTT. Translating gives CASGSGTGVSPLHF.

The genes are TRBV4-3 and TRBJ2-4; possibly TRBD2 for D (6 bases). The CDR3 has 13 amino acids. V lost 1 base to trimming and J lost 10 bases, with 11 bases between them. Per the germline V gene, CDR1 is LGHNA and CDR2 is YSLEER. DNA for the CDR3: TGCGCCAGCAGCCAAGCATTAGCGGATATTCAGTACTTC. It yields the protein CASSQALADIQYF.

The rearrangement links TRBV4-3 to TRBJ2-2; TRBD2 might be the D (6 bases). Trimming removed 0 bases at V and 3 bases at J, with 17 bases between. Germline CDR1 reads LGHNA; CDR2 reads YSLEER. CDR3 length: 18 amino acids. The CDR3: CASSQDHGGKADTGELFF. The CDR3 coding sequence is TGCGCCAGCAGCCAAGATCATGGGGGGAAAGCGGACACCGGGGAGCTGTTTTTT.

This chain connects TRBV5-1 to TRBJ1-2; TRBD1 aligns across 8 bases. CDR1 is SGHRS and CDR2 is YFSETQ in the germline V gene. This CDR3 region has 15 residues. V dropped 7 bases and J dropped 7; count of bases not matched to a gene: 15. CDR3 DNA sequence: TGCGCCAGCCGCGACCAAACAGGGGGTAGAGTTGGCTACACCTTC. This gives the protein CASRDQTGGRVGYTF. Full variable domain (remainder filled in from reference TRBV5-1 and TRBJ1-2): KAGVTQTPRYLIKTRGQQVTLSCSPISGHRSVSWYQQTPGQGLQFLFEYFSETQRNKGNFPGRFSGRQFSNSRSEMNVSTLELGDSALYLCASRDQTGGRVGYTFGSGTRLTVV.

V and J are TRBV5-1 and TRBJ2-7; 11 bases line up with TRBD2. The CDR3 is 15 residues long. Per the germline V gene, CDR1 is SGHRS and CDR2 is YFSETQ. Germline trimming cut 2 bases from V and 3 bases from J; bases unmatched to any gene: 4. CDR3 loop: CASSLGTSGYYEQYF. The CDR3 DNA sequence: TGCGCCAGCAGCTTAGGGACTAGCGGATACTACGAGCAGTACTTC.